This is a list of T cell receptor beta chains from one sample in a study of blood T cell repertoires in COVID-19. The data were produced by immunoSEQ multiplex PCR, yet TCRdb's version contains in-frame clones alone and is incomplete. In the table there are around 230,000 clones, 75% to 90% of which are singletons. Sequencing was done on a sample of PBMCs or T cells enriched from blood (not recorded which). The receptor source for this set is a woman in her forties with acute COVID-19. Each CDR3 is given with its conserved first and last residue. Each record gives: J gene, V gene, CDR3 protein.

J gene: TRBJ2-1
V gene: TRBV11-3
CDR3 protein: CASSLEGNTGENEQFF

J gene: TRBJ2-3
V gene: TRBV6-4
CDR3 protein: CASSAQLADTDTQYF

J gene: TRBJ1-4
V gene: TRBV7-9
CDR3 protein: CASSLTNQNEKLFF

J gene: TRBJ1-2
V gene: TRBV5-6
CDR3 protein: CASSLAPGLGSYGYTF

J gene: TRBJ2-3
V gene: TRBV5-1
CDR3 protein: CASSRLAGATDTQYF

J gene: TRBJ1-1
V gene: TRBV2
CDR3 protein: CASSGGRTEAFF

J gene: TRBJ1-1
V gene: TRBV5-1
CDR3 protein: CASSSVLTGGANTEAFF

J gene: TRBJ2-1
V gene: TRBV19
CDR3 protein: CASNTGTSYNEQFF

J gene: TRBJ1-1
V gene: TRBV6-1
CDR3 protein: CASSEGTGVRSEAFF

J gene: TRBJ1-1
V gene: TRBV20-1
CDR3 protein: CSASRRNTEAFF

J gene: TRBJ1-2
V gene: TRBV6-1
CDR3 protein: CASSDTPTGLYGYTF

J gene: TRBJ1-2
V gene: TRBV7-8
CDR3 protein: CASSLGLVVNYGYTF

J gene: TRBJ1-2
V gene: TRBV9
CDR3 protein: CASTGGGRYGYTF

J gene: TRBJ1-1
V gene: TRBV9
CDR3 protein: CASSAGNRDLNTEAFF

J gene: TRBJ1-6
V gene: TRBV13
CDR3 protein: CASSLGQGASPLHF

J gene: TRBJ2-7
V gene: TRBV2
CDR3 protein: CASRTRGTGAYEQYF

J gene: TRBJ1-1
V gene: TRBV7-3
CDR3 protein: CASSRTRGENTEAFF

J gene: TRBJ1-6
V gene: TRBV6-1
CDR3 protein: CASREARGTNSPLHF

J gene: TRBJ1-4
V gene: TRBV25-1
CDR3 protein: CASSERGVRTNEKLFF

J gene: TRBJ1-5
V gene: TRBV7-2
CDR3 protein: CASSLGRRTEVQHF

J gene: TRBJ1-3
V gene: TRBV3-1/TRBV3-2
CDR3 protein: CASSQMTVGRDTIYF

J gene: TRBJ1-2
V gene: TRBV4-1
CDR3 protein: CASSPWTGGGYTF